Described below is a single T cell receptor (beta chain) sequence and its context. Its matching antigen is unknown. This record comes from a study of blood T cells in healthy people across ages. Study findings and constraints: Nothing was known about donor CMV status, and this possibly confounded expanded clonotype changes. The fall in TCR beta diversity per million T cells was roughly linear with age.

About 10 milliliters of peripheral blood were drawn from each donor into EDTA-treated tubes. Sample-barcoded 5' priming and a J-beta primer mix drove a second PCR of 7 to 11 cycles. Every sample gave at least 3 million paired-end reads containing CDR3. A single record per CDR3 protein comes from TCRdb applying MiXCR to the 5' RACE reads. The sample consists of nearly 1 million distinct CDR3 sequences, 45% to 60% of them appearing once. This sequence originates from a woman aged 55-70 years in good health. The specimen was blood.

The CDR3 DNA follows: TGCGCCAGCAGCCCCCTACAAGGCTCGTTTAGCACCGGGGAGCTGTTTTTT. Its protein is CASSPLQGSFSTGELFF. The rearrangement joins TRBV4-1 to TRBJ2-2; D is unclear. The ends were cut back, 4 bases at V and 4 bases at J, with 19 bases in the middle. From germline, CDR1 is MGHRA and CDR2 YSYEKL. The CDR3 totals 17 residues.